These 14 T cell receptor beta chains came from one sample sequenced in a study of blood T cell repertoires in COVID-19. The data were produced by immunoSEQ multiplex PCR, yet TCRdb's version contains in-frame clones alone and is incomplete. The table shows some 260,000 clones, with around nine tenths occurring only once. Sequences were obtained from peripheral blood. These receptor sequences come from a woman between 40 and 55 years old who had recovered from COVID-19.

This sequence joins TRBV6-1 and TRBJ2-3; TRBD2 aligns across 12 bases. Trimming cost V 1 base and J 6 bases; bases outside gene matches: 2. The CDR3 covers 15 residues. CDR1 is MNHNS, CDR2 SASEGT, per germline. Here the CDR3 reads CASSEGTSGRDTQYF. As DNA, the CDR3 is TGTGCCAGCAGTGAAGGTACTAGCGGGAGGGATACGCAGTATTTT.

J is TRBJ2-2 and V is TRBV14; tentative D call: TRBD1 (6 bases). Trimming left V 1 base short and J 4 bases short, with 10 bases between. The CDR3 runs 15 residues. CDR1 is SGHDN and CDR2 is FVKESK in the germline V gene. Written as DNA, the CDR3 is TGTGCCAGCAGCCAAGTTGGGACACCCACCGGGGAGCTGTTTTTT. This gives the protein CASSQVGTPTGELFF.

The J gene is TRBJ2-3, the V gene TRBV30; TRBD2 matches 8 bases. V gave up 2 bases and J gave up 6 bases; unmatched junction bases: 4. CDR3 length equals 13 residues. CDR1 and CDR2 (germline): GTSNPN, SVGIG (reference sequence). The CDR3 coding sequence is TGTGCCTGGAGTACCCGGGGGGGGGATACGCAGTATTTT. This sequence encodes CAWSTRGGDTQYF.

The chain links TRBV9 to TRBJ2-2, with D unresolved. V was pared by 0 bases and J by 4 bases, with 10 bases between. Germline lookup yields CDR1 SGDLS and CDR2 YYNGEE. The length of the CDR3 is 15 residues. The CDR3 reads CASSVGASATGELFF. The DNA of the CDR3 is TGTGCCAGCAGCGTAGGGGCCAGTGCCACCGGGGAGCTGTTTTTT.

The CDR3 spells CASSQDTQGGRTQYF. The CDR3 DNA reads TGTGCCAGCAGCCAAGATACACAGGGGGGGAGGACGCAGTATTTT. The V gene is TRBV3-1 (or the pseudogene TRBV3-2), the J gene TRBJ2-3, with a possible D match to TRBD1 (8 bases). The germline CDR1 and CDR2 sequences are LGHDT and YNNKEL (reference sequence). This CDR3 is 15 amino acids long. V was cut by 0 bases and J by 9 bases, with 16 bases left in between.

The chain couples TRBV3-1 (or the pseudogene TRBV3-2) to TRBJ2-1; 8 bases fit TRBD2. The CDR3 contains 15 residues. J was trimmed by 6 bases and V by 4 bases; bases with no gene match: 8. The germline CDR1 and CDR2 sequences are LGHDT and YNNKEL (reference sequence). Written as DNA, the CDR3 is TGTGCCAGCAGCCCGGGGGGGAGGGCGTCCAATGAGCAGTTCTTC. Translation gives CASSPGGRASNEQFF.

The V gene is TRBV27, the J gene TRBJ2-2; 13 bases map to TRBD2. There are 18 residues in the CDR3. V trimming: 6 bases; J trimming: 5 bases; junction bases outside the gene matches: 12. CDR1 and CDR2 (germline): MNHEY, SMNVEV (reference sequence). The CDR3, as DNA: TGTGCCAGCAGCCCCCAGTCGGGACTAGCGGGACCTACCGGGGAGCTGTTTTTT. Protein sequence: CASSPQSGLAGPTGELFF.

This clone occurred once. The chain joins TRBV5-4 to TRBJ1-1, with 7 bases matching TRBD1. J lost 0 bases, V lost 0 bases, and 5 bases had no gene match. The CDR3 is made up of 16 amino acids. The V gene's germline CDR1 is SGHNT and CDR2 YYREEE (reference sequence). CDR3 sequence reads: CASSLDPGQMNTEAFF. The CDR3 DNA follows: TGTGCCAGCAGCTTGGACCCGGGACAGATGAACACTGAAGCTTTCTTT.

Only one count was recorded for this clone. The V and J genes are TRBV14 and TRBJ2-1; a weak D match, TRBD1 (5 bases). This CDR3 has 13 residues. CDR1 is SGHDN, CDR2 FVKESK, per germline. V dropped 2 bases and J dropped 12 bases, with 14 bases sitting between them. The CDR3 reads CASSQLGSQGQFF. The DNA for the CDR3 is TGTGCCAGCAGCCAACTAGGGTCCCAGGGGCAGTTCTTC.

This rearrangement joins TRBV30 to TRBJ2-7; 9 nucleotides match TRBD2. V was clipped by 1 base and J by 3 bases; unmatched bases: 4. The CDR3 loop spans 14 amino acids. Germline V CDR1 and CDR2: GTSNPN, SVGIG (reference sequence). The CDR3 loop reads CAWSAGLAGYEQYV. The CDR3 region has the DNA TGTGCCTGGAGTGCGGGACTAGCAGGCTACGAGCAGTACGTC.

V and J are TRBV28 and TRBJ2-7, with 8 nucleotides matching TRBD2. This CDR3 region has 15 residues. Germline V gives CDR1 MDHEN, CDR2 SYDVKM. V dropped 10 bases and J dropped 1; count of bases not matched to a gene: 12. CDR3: CATRGGARPSYEQYV. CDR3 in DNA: TGTGCCACCCGGGGGGGGGCACGGCCGTCCTACGAGCAGTACGTC.

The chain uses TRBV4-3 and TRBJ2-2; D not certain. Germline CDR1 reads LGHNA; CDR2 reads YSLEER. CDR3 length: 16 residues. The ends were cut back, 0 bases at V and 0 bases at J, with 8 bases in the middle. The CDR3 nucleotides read TGCGCCAGCAGCCAAGATCGCGTGACGAACACCGGGGAGCTGTTTTTT. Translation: CASSQDRVTNTGELFF.

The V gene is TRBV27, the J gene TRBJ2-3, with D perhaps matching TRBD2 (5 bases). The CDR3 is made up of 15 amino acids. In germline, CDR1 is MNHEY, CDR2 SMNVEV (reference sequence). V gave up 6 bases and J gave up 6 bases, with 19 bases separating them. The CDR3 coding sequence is TGTGCCAGCAGCCCTCGGGCCGGGGTTGGGGATACGCAGTATTTT. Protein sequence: CASSPRAGVGDTQYF.

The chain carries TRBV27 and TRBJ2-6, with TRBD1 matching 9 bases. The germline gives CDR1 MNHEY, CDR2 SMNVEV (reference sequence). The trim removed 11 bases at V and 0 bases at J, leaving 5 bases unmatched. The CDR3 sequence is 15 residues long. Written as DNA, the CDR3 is TGTGCCTCGGGGACAGGGATCTCTGGGGCCAACGTCCTGACTTTC. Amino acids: CASGTGISGANVLTF.